The entry below gives a single T cell receptor beta chain sequence along with its context. What this receptor recognizes is not known. Per-base quality was not reported, and no clone a single base away is much larger than it. These data originate in a study of shared clonotypes between healthy human individuals (dated by TCRdb to about 2020). As for the study more broadly: A couple of women and three men aged 18 to 49 years were included in the cohort. To increase sequencing depth and limit assay-specific biases, different laboratories used diverse techniques to prepare libraries and sequence TCR repertoires. Leukapheresis yielded between about 0.94 and 10 billion PBMCs per donor. For each donor, three plates each were used for CD4 naive and CD4 memory, two plates were used for CD8 naive, and one plate was used for CD8 memory. The study deeply sequenced blood TCR repertoires of about 5 healthy adults to estimate repertoire size and the extent of clonotype sharing between individuals.

Healthy HIV-negative adults with no recently reported acute infections or vaccinations were included as donors. All donors were Caucasian adults living in Nashville, Tennessee, USA. Magnetic negative selection was used to enrich CD4+ T cells, after which naive cells were positively selected on CD45RA and the negative fraction became the memory subset. After blood collection by leukapheresis, PBMCs were isolated using Ficoll-Histopaque density gradient centrifugation and then cryopreserved in the vapor phase of liquid nitrogen. Purity and quantity of every magnetically sorted T cell population were checked by analytical flow cytometry. From each sorted fraction, genomic DNA was isolated and quantified by UV absorbance on a Nanodrop 2000c. Its CDR3 holds 16 amino acids, cysteine through phenylalanine. The only DNA kept is the CDR3, 48 bases in frame from the first base. For CDR1 and CDR2, the germline V gene lists KGHSH and LQKENI. Trimming takes 0 bases from V and 5 bases from J, and the germline ends sit 14 bases apart.

TCR CDR3 regions were amplified from genomic DNA by multiplex PCR using the deep immunoSEQ assay. Genomic DNA extracted from each cell subset was distributed evenly over all wells of several immunoSEQ 96-well plates, and each plate served as one replicate. For sorted subsets, roughly 200 ng genomic DNA, equal to tens of thousands of T cell genomes, was loaded into each replicate PCR. Purified libraries were quantified with a Qubit 3.0 fluorometer, sized on a Bioanalyzer 2100, and re-quantified with the KAPA Library Quantification kit. Each immunoSEQ 96-well plate was sequenced on its own single-read 150-cycle Illumina NextSeq 550 flow cell. For the original study's pipeline: Because only junctional sequences without quality scores were contained in the immunoSEQ output, filtering matching that applied to full-length reads could not be performed. Sequences were annotated with PyIR, a Python wrapper for IgBLAST v1.9, using IMGT germline references to assign V/J genes and CDR3. Reads were removed for weak V/J assignments (E-value above 1e-6), missing CDR3, stop codons, out-of-frame junctions, or ambiguous translated residues. V3J clonotypes were defined by identical inferred V gene, J gene, and CDR3 amino acid sequence. Percentage overlap between repertoires was computed as shared unique clonotypes divided by the size of the smaller repertoire. Repertoire richness was assessed with RTK rarefaction, the Chao1 estimator, and Recon v2.1 estimates of unobserved clonotypes. Generation probabilities were computed with OLGA for all TCRbeta clonotypes obtained by the gDNA method from a few donors. The table was pulled from immuneACCESS by TCRdb, which kept in-frame rearrangements only. Such tables lose some clones; where checked, under half of the loss comes from unresolved V genes, and the rest has no known cause. D and trimming come from the DNA, and the V and J calls and clone size come from that table. The sample table lists about 180,000 clones, roughly 93% of them with a count of one. The ten largest clones represent 0.067% of the sample.

Overall results and qualifications from the work: Naive subsets generally had larger estimated clonotype richness than memory subsets. Sharing across a few donors was observed for roughly 5% of naive CD4, around 3.5% of naive CD8, about 2.3% of memory CD4, and about 0.4% of memory CD8 clonotypes. Sampling was restricted to blood, and TCR repertoires in tissues likely differ from the TCR repertoires found in blood. Even with the large sequencing depth, rarefaction of the sorted-subset datasets indicated that sequencing was incomplete. Because the study included a small number of donors, the genetic and exposure-history diversity represented was limited. Based on pairwise subsampling, the degree of clonotype sharing among donors was expected to be affected by sequencing depth. Clonotypes shared by all four sorted-subset donors showed higher generation probabilities than non-shared clonotypes.

The receptor's source is a woman under 40 in good health. Input material: naive CD4+ T cells sorted from blood. What this sample's cell subset or site label stands for: CD45RA+ positively selected. The chain is assembled from TRBV18 and TRBJ1-5, with a tentative D gene TRBD1 over 5 matching bases. This receptor carries the CDR3 CASSPPVTTDYQPQHF. The DNA sequence is TGTGCCAGCTCACCACCTGTGACGACAGACTATCAGCCCCAGCATTTT.